The sample holds many counts of the clone carrying this T cell receptor (beta chain). Its antigen is undetermined. Germline values: CDR1 SGHVS, CDR2 FQNEAQ. The V segment lost 5 bases and the J segment 2 bases; nucleotides outside the gene matches: 13. The CDR3 sequence is 18 residues long. This sample was taken from a study of CD8 T cells in ankylosing spondylitis. The study's findings and limits: Reportedly, significant enrichment of disease-linked clones occurred in matched ankylosing spondylitis synovial fluid.

The TCR beta libraries were generated through quantitative 5'-RACE incorporating molecular barcodes. TCRdb re-called the 5' RACE reads through MiXCR, storing one row per CDR3 protein. The sample holds 100,000 to 150,000 distinct CDR3 sequences; about an eighth are singletons and the top ten take over 4%. What was sequenced was blood, either unsorted or a sorted T cell fraction (not recorded which). This sequence was found in a female donor with ankylosing spondylitis or in good health (not recorded which). The V and J genes are TRBV7-8 and TRBJ2-4; 9 bases align to TRBD2. The CDR3 here is CASSPGWVAGVTKNIQYF. In DNA, the CDR3 is TGTGCCAGCAGCCCTGGATGGGTAGCGGGAGTTACCAAAAACATTCAGTACTTC.